The source of this TCR beta chain is a study of metastatic and nonmetastatic thyroid tumors. Overall study: For malignant and benign thyroid patients, tumor or nodule tissue and blood were the sources whose repertoires were compared.

This clone was recorded a few times. Each patient came to thyroid surgery without any prior treatment (of any kind). Study processing details: The authors used CDR3 differences across clinicopathological groups to build a distant-metastasis classifier for papillary thyroid cancer. TCRdb re-processed the PCR reads through MiXCR. The V and J calls follow TCRdb's processing rather than the paper's. The sample yields some 22,000 clones, 22% seen once. The CDR3 totals 16 residues. The germline V and J ends were trimmed by 0 bases and 8 bases, with 16 bases remaining between them. Germline V gene data show CDR1 as MGHRA and CDR2 as YSYEKL.

The receptor was isolated from a female donor with papillary thyroid cancer or a benign thyroid nodule (not recorded which). Some clones in this sample may be carry-over from other donors' samples. The V gene is TRBV4-1, the J gene TRBJ1-4, with D hard to call. Sequencing was carried out using tumor tissue. CDR3 sequence: CASSQEGGGPIEKLFF. The CDR3 nucleotides read TGCGCCAGCAGCCAAGAAGGCGGAGGTCCAATCGAAAAACTGTTTTTT.